The clone carrying this T cell receptor beta chain showed up many times. Its target is unknown. This specimen comes from a study of identical twins. V shed 0 bases, J shed 0 bases, and the junction held 11 bases outside the gene matches. The CDR3 is 19 residues long. CDR1 and CDR2 (germline): LGHNA, YNFKEQ. Findings and limits, study-wide: Invariant MAIT and iNKT cells are populations that could partly confound zero-insertion analyses. Models underpredicted monozygotic twin sharing of out-of-frame TCR alpha.

A universal primer site was added by template switching, and unique molecular identifiers were carried by the cDNA. TCRdb re-analysed the 5' RACE reads in MiXCR, keeping a single row per CDR3 protein. The sample has some 710,000 distinct CDR3 sequences, 6% to 6.5% seen once. The sample taken for sequencing was naive T cells sorted from blood. The sequence derives from a man aged 18 to 30 in good health. The genes are TRBV4-2 and TRBJ2-1, with 7 bases fitting TRBD2. CDR3 coding DNA: TGTGCCAGCAGCCAAGAACCGATTGGGGGAGGGCCCTCCTACAATGAGCAGTTCTTC. Translation gives CASSQEPIGGGPSYNEQFF.